This T cell receptor (beta chain) was sequenced in a study of human thymus T cells. Study results and caveats: Unrelated individuals were reported by related research to share highly overlapping thymic repertoires.

For this clone: Its cognate antigen is unknown.

Obtained as resections during corrective heart surgery, the thymus tissue was then studied. Generated by immunoSEQ multiplex PCR, the TCRdb table keeps only in-frame clones and is missing some. The sample lists roughly 86,000 clones; 95% to 98% were seen once. Sequencing was done on a sample of thymus tissue. This clonotype originated in a boy in the first two years of life with a congenital heart defect but otherwise immunologically healthy.

CDR3 bases: TGCGCCAGCAGTCTTTATAGCGGGACTACCTCAGATACGCAGTATTTT. Its protein product is CASSLYSGTTSDTQYF. The rearrangement joins TRBV4-1 to TRBJ2-3, with TRBD2 identical over 8 bases. V was pared by 6 bases and J by 4 bases, with 12 bases of the junction left unmatched. Germline V gene sequence: CDR1 MGHRA, CDR2 YSYEKL. This CDR3 region has 16 residues.